This TCR beta chain emerged from a study of T cells after yellow fever vaccination. In making TCR cDNA, 5'RACE template switching added a universal primer site and UMIs to it. TCRdb fed the 5' RACE reads into MiXCR, producing one record per CDR3 protein. The repertoire holds about 220,000 distinct CDR3 sequences, with 2.5% to 3.5% as singletons. In its sample, this clonotype was seen a few times. Antigen: not known. The CDR3 is made up of 15 amino acids. CDR1 and CDR2 from the germline V gene are ENHRY and SYGVKD. V lost 7 bases to trimming and J lost 2 bases, with 12 bases between them. Study-level results: Reappearance after the booster was seen for most primary-vaccination clones, at more than 95% CD4 and roughly 90% CD8. A limited proportion of clonotypes was detected within both the CD4 and CD8 compartments.

The sample here was CD4+ T cells sorted from PBMCs, taken 10 days after the yellow fever booster vaccination. This sequence joins TRBV10-3 and TRBJ1-6; possibly TRBD1 for D (5 bases). This TCR was sampled from a man between 18 and 29 years old who received the YFV17D yellow fever vaccine. CDR3 in amino acids: CAIKGDQTYNSPLHF. In nucleotides, the CDR3 is TGTGCCATCAAAGGGGATCAAACCTATAATTCACCCCTCCACTTT.